This TCR beta chain appears in the sequencing data of a study of cytomegalovirus exposure and HLA in healthy donors. Study observations and caveats: For most subjects, TCR beta sequences were reported to predict HLA-A and HLA-B alleles with accuracy.

PCR was performed using 60 Vbeta and 13 Jbeta primers. The repertoire was sequenced with immunoSEQ multiplex PCR; TCRdb's copy has only in-frame clones and lacks some. The table records about 94,000 clones, around 66% of them present only once. With respect to this clone: The antigen remains undetermined.

The CDR3 is made up of 17 amino acids. CDR1 is SGHRS and CDR2 is YFSETQ in the germline V gene. This sequence originates from a man younger than 40 in good health and CMV-seronegative. The sequencing sample was made of PBMCs. The chain carries TRBV5-1 and TRBJ2-5, with TRBD2 matching 8 bases. TRBJ2-7 matches the DNA end more closely, so the J call is doubtful. In DNA, the CDR3 is TGCGCCAGCAGCTTGTTCCGGGGAGCGGGAGATTCCTACGAGCAGTACTTC. Protein: CASSLFRGAGDSYEQYF.